This T cell receptor beta chain emerged from a study of blood T cell repertoires in COVID-19. Study-wide context: The United States, Italy and Spain supplied acute and convalescent COVID-19 samples. In each case, the material was cDNA or gDNA derived from T cells, B-cell-depleted T cells, or PBMCs.

Here immunoSEQ multiplex PCR was the method, and the copy in TCRdb shows in-frame clones only, minus some. The sample shows 200,000 to 250,000 clones, more than 70% of them seen only once. V shed 3 bases and J 2 bases; nucleotides not matched to a gene: 10. Germline CDR1 and CDR2: MNHNS and SASEGT. CDR3 size: 17 residues. V and J are TRBV6-1 and TRBJ1-5, with TRBD1 matching 7 bases. This clonotype was sampled from a woman aged 80 or over with acute or convalescent COVID-19. Sequencing was done on a sample of peripheral blood. CDR3 nucleotides: TGTGCCAGCAGTGACAGACAGGGAACGAGGGGCAATCAGCCCCAGCATTTT. It codes for CASSDRQGTRGNQPQHF.